Each of the 24 T cell receptor beta chains below was sequenced from the same sample in a study of monozygotic twins with inflammatory bowel disease. No DNA is given; TCRdb re-called the 5' RACE reads and lists each CDR3 protein once. The sample includes fewer than 550,000 distinct CDR3 sequences. Sequenced sample: blood. The receptors were gathered from a human donor with ulcerative colitis or Crohn's disease, or a healthy co-twin of an affected twin (not recorded which).

J is TRBJ2-1 and V is TRBV6-2 or TRBV6-3; TCRdb lists TRBD1, though no DNA is available to test this call. CDR1 MNHEY and CDR2 SVGEGT come from the germline V gene. CDR3 length equals 15 residues. The CDR3 sequence: CASRITGQGYNEQFF.

This chain links TRBV20-1 with TRBJ2-1. This CDR3 is built from 11 residues. The V gene's germline CDR1 is DFQATT and CDR2 SNEGSKA (reference sequence). CDR3: CSAREWPEQFF.

V usage is TRBV5-1 and J usage is TRBJ2-7; the TCRdb D gene call, TRBD2, has no DNA to confirm it. This CDR3 region has 14 residues. Germline V gives CDR1 SGHRS, CDR2 YFSETQ. CDR3 protein: CASSPGGRSYEQYF.

V and J are TRBV18 and TRBJ2-1; absent DNA, TCRdb's TRBD1 call cannot be checked. The V gene's germline CDR1 is KGHSH and CDR2 LQKENI. The CDR3 has 15 amino acids. The CDR3 region is CASSPQGLGDIEQFF.

The chain employs TRBV7-9 and TRBJ1-2. The V gene's germline CDR1 is SEHNR and CDR2 FQNEAQ (reference sequence). The CDR3 spans 11 residues. CDR3 residues: CALGRPEGYTF.

J is TRBJ1-2 and V is TRBV19; the D call of TRBD1 rests on TCRdb alone, since no DNA is present to check it. CDR3 size: 14 residues. Per germline, CDR1 LNHDA and CDR2 SQIVND (reference sequence). CDR3 residues: CASKGAWGNYGYTF. The whole variable domain, filled in from reference TRBV19 and TRBJ1-2, reads DGGITQSPKYLFRKEGQNVTLSCEQNLNHDAMYWYRQDPGQGLRLIYYSQIVNDFQKGDIAEGYSVSREKKESFPLTVTSAQKNPTAFYLCASKGAWGNYGYTFGSGTRLTVV.

The chain employs TRBV5-1 and TRBJ1-1. The germline V gene has CDR1 SGHRS and CDR2 YFSETQ. This CDR3 has 13 residues. The CDR3 loop reads CASSLGTGTEAFF. Supplemented by reference TRBV5-1 and TRBJ1-1, the full variable domain reads KAGVTQTPRYLIKTRGQQVTLSCSPISGHRSVSWYQQTPGQGLQFLFEYFSETQRNKGNFPGRFSGRQFSNSRSEMNVSTLELGDSALYLCASSLGTGTEAFFGQGTRLTVV.

This chain connects TRBV6-2 or TRBV6-3 to TRBJ2-5; with no DNA, the TCRdb D assignment of TRBD2 cannot be verified. The V gene's germline CDR1 is MNHEY and CDR2 SVGEGT. This CDR3 spans 15 amino acids. This CDR3 reads CASSYRTSGIETQYF.

The CDR3 here is CSAVPQLARQETQYF. V usage is TRBV29-1 and J usage is TRBJ2-5; TCRdb reports TRBD2, a call that lacks DNA to check it against. Germline assignment: CDR1 SQVTM and CDR2 ANQGSEA. CDR3 length: 15 amino acids.

This CDR3 is CASSGTGVQGTGELFF. The chain has TRBV5-1 and TRBJ2-2; absent DNA, TCRdb's TRBD1 call cannot be checked. In germline, CDR1 is SGHRS, CDR2 YFSETQ. The CDR3 runs 16 residues.

The rearrangement uses TRBV10-2 and TRBJ1-1; TCRdb names TRBD1, which stays unverified in the absence of DNA. This CDR3 is 15 amino acids long. The V gene's germline CDR1 is WSHSY and CDR2 SAAADI. This CDR3 reads CASRRQGSENTEAFF.

The chain carries TRBV19 and TRBJ2-1; with no DNA, the TCRdb D assignment of TRBD2 cannot be verified. The CDR3 totals 15 residues. The germline V gene has CDR1 LNHDA and CDR2 SQIVND (reference sequence). The CDR3 region is CASSIAAGGPNEQFF.

V is TRBV5-1 and J is TRBJ2-3. Per germline, CDR1 SGHRS and CDR2 YFSETQ. This CDR3 comprises 12 residues. The CDR3 loop reads CASSLDTDTQYF.

This chain links TRBV12-3 or TRBV12-4 with TRBJ1-3. The CDR3 is 13 amino acids. Here the CDR3 reads CASRQSSGNTIYF.

The chain links TRBV5-1 to TRBJ2-1; TCRdb selects TRBD2, and the lack of DNA leaves this call unchecked. Germline loops: CDR1 SGHRS, CDR2 YFSETQ. The CDR3 runs 16 residues. This chain's CDR3 is CASSPPQAGAYNEQFF.

This sequence joins TRBV4-3 and TRBJ1-1. The CDR3 sequence is 13 residues long. Germline V gives CDR1 LGHNA, CDR2 YSLEER. CDR3: CASSQDIEVEAFF.

This sequence joins TRBV7-9 and TRBJ1-1; TCRdb gives TRBD1 as the D gene, but with no DNA this cannot be confirmed. In germline, CDR1 is SEHNR, CDR2 FQNEAQ (reference sequence). CDR3 length equals 16 residues. CDR3 in amino acids: CASSLAGQGRETEAFF.

The chain combines TRBV29-1 with TRBJ1-1. This CDR3 has 14 amino acids. Germline values: CDR1 SQVTM, CDR2 ANQGSEA. CDR3 protein: CSVEDASGNTEAFF.

V and J are TRBV10-3 and TRBJ1-1. Per germline, CDR1 ENHRY and CDR2 SYGVKD. The CDR3 has 15 amino acids. The CDR3 is CAISESGGSFTEAFF.

The rearrangement uses TRBV7-7 and TRBJ2-3; TCRdb's D call of TRBD1 is untestable without DNA. Germline CDR1 and CDR2: SSHAT and FNYEAQ (reference sequence). This CDR3 is built from 15 residues. The CDR3 is CASSPWGRGTDTQYF.

The rearrangement joins TRBV6-1 to TRBJ1-6; TCRdb calls TRBD1, which cannot be checked without DNA. The germline CDR1 and CDR2 sequences are MNHNS and SASEGT. The CDR3 spans 17 residues. The CDR3 loop is CASTDRTPFSGNSPLHF.

J is TRBJ2-5 and V is TRBV12-3 or TRBV12-4; TCRdb outputs TRBD1, but without DNA this stays unchecked. The length of the CDR3 is 15 residues. CDR3: CASRHGQSYQETQYF.

The rearrangement links TRBV6-5 to TRBJ1-6; TCRdb outputs TRBD1, but without DNA this stays unchecked. The CDR3 is 15 amino acids. The V gene's germline CDR1 is MNHEY and CDR2 SVGAGI. This CDR3 is CASSYSQGNSSPLHF.

The chain has TRBV20-1 and TRBJ2-6. Per germline, CDR1 DFQATT and CDR2 SNEGSKA (reference sequence). CDR3 length: 16 amino acids. The CDR3: CSARDLGYSGANVLTF.